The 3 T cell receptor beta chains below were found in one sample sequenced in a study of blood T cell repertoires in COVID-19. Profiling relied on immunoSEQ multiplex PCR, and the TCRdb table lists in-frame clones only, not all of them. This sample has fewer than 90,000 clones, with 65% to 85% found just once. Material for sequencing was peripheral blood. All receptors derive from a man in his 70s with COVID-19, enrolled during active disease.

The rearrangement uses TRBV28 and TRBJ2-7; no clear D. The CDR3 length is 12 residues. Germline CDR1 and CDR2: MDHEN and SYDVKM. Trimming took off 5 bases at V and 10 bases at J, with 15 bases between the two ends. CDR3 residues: CASSVPRQLQYF. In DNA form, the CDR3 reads TGTGCCAGCAGTGTCCCCAGGCAGCTACAGTACTTC.

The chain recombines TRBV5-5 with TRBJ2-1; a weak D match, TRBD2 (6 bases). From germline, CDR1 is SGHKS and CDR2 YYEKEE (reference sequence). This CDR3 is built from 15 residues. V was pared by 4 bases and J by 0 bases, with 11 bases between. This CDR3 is CASSRDWSSYNEQFF. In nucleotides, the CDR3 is TGTGCCAGCAGCCGGGACTGGAGCTCCTACAATGAGCAGTTCTTC.

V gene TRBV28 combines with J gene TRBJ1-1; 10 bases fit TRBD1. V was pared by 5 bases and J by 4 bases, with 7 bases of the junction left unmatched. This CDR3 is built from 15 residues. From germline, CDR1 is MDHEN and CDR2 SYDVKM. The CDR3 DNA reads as TGTGCCAGCAGTCTGACAGGGGGCGGGAGCACTGAAGCTTTCTTT. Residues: CASSLTGGGSTEAFF.